A single sample is the source of the 31 T cell receptor beta chains below, sequenced in a study of blood T cell repertoires in COVID-19. Repertoires were generated with immunoSEQ multiplex PCR, while TCRdb's copy carries only in-frame clones and drops some. The data contain fewer than 250,000 clones, 85% of them singletons. What was sequenced was peripheral blood. These TCRs come from a woman aged 55-69 years with active or convalescent COVID-19.

This chain uses TRBV7-2 with TRBJ2-6, with 7 bases matching TRBD2. The CDR3 length is 19 residues. V was clipped by 5 bases and J by 3 bases; unmatched bases: 16. Germline assignment: CDR1 SGHTA and CDR2 FQGNSA. The CDR3 sequence is CASSTRAGLALGGANVLTF. CDR3 DNA sequence: TGTGCCAGCAGCACCCGAGCGGGACTGGCTTTAGGTGGGGCCAACGTCCTGACTTTC.

The chain couples TRBV2 to TRBJ1-1; possibly TRBD1 for D (5 bases). Germline assignment: CDR1 SNHLY and CDR2 FYNNEI. This CDR3 comprises 14 residues. V dropped 7 bases and J dropped 3 bases, with 15 bases sitting between them. CDR3 in amino acids: CASTPGGWDTEAFF. The CDR3 nucleotides are TGTGCCAGCACACCGGGGGGTTGGGACACTGAAGCTTTCTTT. The whole variable domain, remainder taken from reference TRBV2 and TRBJ1-1, is EPEVTQTPSHQVTQMGQEVILRCVPISNHLYFYWYRQILGQKVEFLVSFYNNEISEKSEIFDDQFSVERPDGSNFTLKIRSTKLEDSAMYFCASTPGGWDTEAFFGQGTRLTVV.

The chain has TRBV10-2 and TRBJ2-5; possible D gene TRBD1, 5 bases. Germline V CDR1 and CDR2: WSHSY, SAAADI. V lost 4 bases, J lost 5 bases, and 8 bases lay in between. This CDR3 contains 12 residues. The CDR3 nucleotides are TGCGCCAGCAGTGGTACAGGCGAGACCCAGTACTTC. Protein product: CASSGTGETQYF.

The chain links TRBV2 to TRBJ2-5; TRBD2 might be the D (6 bases). The CDR3 covers 15 residues. V lost 2 bases to trimming and J lost 5 bases, with 15 bases between them. Germline V gives CDR1 SNHLY, CDR2 FYNNEI. The CDR3 protein is CASSETVGGWETQYF. In DNA, the CDR3 is TGTGCCAGCAGTGAAACGGTCGGGGGTTGGGAGACCCAGTACTTC. The entire variable domain, with the rest obtained from reference TRBV2 and TRBJ2-5, is as follows: EPEVTQTPSHQVTQMGQEVILRCVPISNHLYFYWYRQILGQKVEFLVSFYNNEISEKSEIFDDQFSVERPDGSNFTLKIRSTKLEDSAMYFCASSETVGGWETQYFGPGTRLLVL.

The DNA for the CDR3 is TGTGCCACCAGCGCCGACACCCCAAATATGAATGAGCAGTTCTTC. Its protein is CATSADTPNMNEQFF. This rearrangement joins TRBV24-1 to TRBJ2-1; D unclear. CDR1 KGHDR and CDR2 SFDVKD come from the germline V gene. The CDR3 loop spans 15 amino acids. Trimming removed 7 bases at V and 7 bases at J, with 19 bases between.

The chain couples TRBV6-2 or TRBV6-3 to TRBJ2-5, with 8 bases aligning to TRBD2. Germline trimming cut 2 bases from V and 4 bases from J; bases unmatched to any gene: 12. Germline V lookup: CDR1 MNHEY, CDR2 SVGEGT. The CDR3 extends over 17 amino acids. CDR3 in DNA: TGTGCCAGCAGTTACCCACCTGGCCGGGAGGGCCGAGAGACCCAGTACTTC. It encodes CASSYPPGREGRETQYF.

This CDR3 is CASSFSENTEAFF. The CDR3, as DNA: TGCGCCAGCAGCTTCTCAGAGAACACTGAAGCTTTCTTT. The chain carries TRBV5-1 and TRBJ1-1; D is ambiguous. The V gene's germline CDR1 is SGHRS and CDR2 YFSETQ. The CDR3 loop spans 13 amino acids. The germline V and J ends were trimmed by 2 bases and 1 base, with 6 bases remaining between them.

This clone was detected only a few times. The chain has TRBV10-3 and TRBJ1-1; 8 nucleotides line up with TRBD1. Germline CDR1 reads ENHRY; CDR2 reads SYGVKD. The CDR3 extends over 13 amino acids. V shed 7 bases and J 1 base; nucleotides not matched to a gene: 2. CDR3 in DNA: TGTGCCATCACCGGACAGGGGAACACTGAAGCTTTCTTT. Translating it yields CAITGQGNTEAFF.

The chain links TRBV6-5 to TRBJ2-1, with 8 nucleotides matching TRBD1. The trim removed 4 bases at V and 10 bases at J, leaving 6 bases unmatched. Germline CDR1 is MNHEY and CDR2 is SVGAGI. This CDR3 is 13 amino acids long. The CDR3 is CASSSWTGLEQFF. The CDR3 DNA is TGTGCCAGCAGTTCATGGACAGGGTTAGAGCAGTTCTTC.

The rearrangement joins TRBV3-1 (or the pseudogene TRBV3-2) to TRBJ1-4; 7 bases agree with TRBD1. The V segment lost 3 bases and the J segment 6 bases; nucleotides outside the gene matches: 7. The CDR3 runs 15 residues. Germline-derived CDR1 and CDR2 are LGHDT and YNNKEL (reference sequence). CDR3 sequence: CASSHSGQGDEKLFF. The CDR3 coding sequence is TGTGCCAGCAGCCATTCCGGCCAGGGGGATGAAAAACTGTTTTTT.

This chain connects TRBV10-3 to TRBJ1-5; D gene unclear. V gave up 8 bases and J gave up 0 bases, with 5 bases separating them. The CDR3 loop spans 12 amino acids. From germline, CDR1 is ENHRY and CDR2 SYGVKD. The CDR3 nucleotides are TGTGCCATCCGCGATAGCAATCAGCCCCAGCATTTT. This translates into CAIRDSNQPQHF.

J is TRBJ2-3 and V is TRBV15, with D perhaps matching TRBD2 (6 bases). The CDR3 runs 14 residues. Germline CDR1 LNHNV, CDR2 YYDKDF (reference sequence). V lost 3 bases to trimming and J lost 9 bases, with 16 bases between them. The DNA for the CDR3 is TGTGCCACCAGCAGGGGCAGAGGGGAGGTAACGCAGTATTTT. Its translation: CATSRGRGEVTQYF. Full variable domain (remainder filled in from reference TRBV15 and TRBJ2-3): DAMVIQNPRYQVTQFGKPVTLSCSQTLNHNVMYWYQQKSSQAPKLLFHYYDKDFNNEADTPDNFQSRRPNTSFCFLDIRSPGLGDTAMYLCATSRGRGEVTQYFGPGTRLTVL.

The chain carries TRBV11-3 and TRBJ2-1; tentative D call: TRBD2 (5 bases). The CDR3 spans 14 residues. Trimming removed 1 base from V and 6 bases from J, with 10 bases in between. Germline lookup yields CDR1 SGHNT and CDR2 YENEEA. The CDR3 DNA reads as TGTGCCAGCAGCTTAGCGAGGGCTAGCAATGAGCAGTTCTTC. This codes for CASSLARASNEQFF.

The chain carries TRBV27 and TRBJ1-1; D gene ambiguous. Germline CDR1 MNHEY, CDR2 SMNVEV (reference sequence). The CDR3 consists of 15 residues. Trimming took off 4 bases at V and 5 bases at J, with 17 bases between the two ends. The CDR3 reads CASSSLLGEGTEAFF. The CDR3, as DNA: TGTGCCAGCAGTTCCCTCCTAGGCGAGGGAACTGAAGCTTTCTTT.

The chain has TRBV7-3 and TRBJ2-3; 7 bases align to TRBD2. Germline loops: CDR1 SGHTA, CDR2 FQGTGA. The trim removed 5 bases at V and 5 bases at J, leaving 13 bases unmatched. CDR3 length equals 16 residues. CDR3 nucleotide sequence: TGTGCCAGCAGCCCCCGAGGAAGCGGGATTGGAGATACGCAGTATTTT. This encodes CASSPRGSGIGDTQYF.

This rearrangement joins TRBV5-1 to TRBJ2-3, with 7 bases identical to TRBD2. The CDR3 loop spans 14 amino acids. V was clipped by 4 bases and J by 8 bases; unmatched bases: 10. Germline V gene lookup returns CDR1 SGHRS and CDR2 YFSETQ. CDR3 DNA: TGCGCCAGCAGCCTCGGACCCGGGGGGAGTACGCAGTATTTT. Translation: CASSLGPGGSTQYF.

This clone came up a few times. V is TRBV24-1 and J is TRBJ2-2; tentatively, D is TRBD1 (5 bases). V gave up 2 bases and J gave up 4 bases, with 13 bases separating them. Per the germline V gene, CDR1 is KGHDR and CDR2 is SFDVKD. This CDR3 has 16 residues. The CDR3 sequence is CATSDYADRFTGELFF. The CDR3 DNA is TGTGCCACCAGTGATTATGCCGACAGATTCACCGGGGAGCTGTTTTTT.

This sequence joins TRBV11-2 and TRBJ2-1; 11 nucleotides match TRBD2. Germline V gene lookup returns CDR1 SGHAT and CDR2 FQNNGV. The CDR3 totals 17 residues. The V gene end was trimmed by 1 base and the J gene end by 4 bases; junction bases not matched to a gene: 6. The CDR3 DNA follows: TGTGCCAGCAGCTTAGGAGGGGGACTAGCGGATTACAATGAGCAGTTCTTC. Encoded protein: CASSLGGGLADYNEQFF.

This chain links TRBV5-1 with TRBJ1-1; D not resolved. Per the germline V gene, CDR1 is SGHRS and CDR2 is YFSETQ. Trimming shortened V by 0 bases and J by 1 base, and 10 bases separated the two germline ends. This CDR3 contains 15 residues. DNA for the CDR3: TGCGCCAGCAGCTTGGAGATCGGGGAGAACACTGAAGCTTTCTTT. Its protein is CASSLEIGENTEAFF.

The J gene is TRBJ2-1, the V gene TRBV4-2, with a weak D call TRBD2 (6 bases). CDR1 LGHNA and CDR2 YNFKEQ come from the germline V gene. The CDR3 is made up of 18 amino acids. V was pared by 0 bases and J by 4 bases, with 19 bases between. The CDR3 spells CASSQDPNWGDSYNEQFF. In nucleotides, the CDR3 is TGTGCCAGCAGCCAAGACCCGAACTGGGGGGACTCATACAATGAGCAGTTCTTC.

The chain uses TRBV19 and TRBJ2-1; D possibly corresponds to TRBD2 (6 bases). V was shortened by 9 bases and J by 4 bases, with 22 bases between the two germline ends. The CDR3 is 16 amino acids. Germline V lookup: CDR1 LNHDA, CDR2 SQIVND (reference sequence). CDR3 sequence reads: CASSQQTRSGYNEQFF. DNA of the CDR3: TGTGCCAGCTCCCAGCAGACTAGGTCCGGTTACAATGAGCAGTTCTTC.

The V gene is TRBV29-1, the J gene TRBJ2-3, with TRBD2 identical over 9 bases. Germline V gene sequence: CDR1 SQVTM, CDR2 ANQGSEA. This CDR3 spans 13 amino acids. V lost 7 bases, J lost 6 bases, and 8 bases stayed unmatched. The CDR3 protein is CSASTSGSDTQYF. The CDR3 DNA is TGCAGCGCTTCGACTAGCGGAAGCGATACGCAGTATTTT.

This clone has a single count. For the CDR3, the DNA is TGCGCCAGCTACGCCCGGGGGGGTGATGAGCAGTTCTTC. Protein: CASYARGGDEQFF. The chain employs TRBV5-1 and TRBJ2-1; 8 bases match TRBD2. Germline CDR1 SGHRS, CDR2 YFSETQ. V lost 7 bases to trimming and J lost 8 bases; unmatched junction nucleotides: 8. The CDR3 covers 13 residues. Filled out from reference TRBV5-1 and TRBJ2-1, the complete variable domain reads KAGVTQTPRYLIKTRGQQVTLSCSPISGHRSVSWYQQTPGQGLQFLFEYFSETQRNKGNFPGRFSGRQFSNSRSEMNVSTLELGDSALYLCASYARGGDEQFFGPGTRLTVL.

This clone was seen just once. V and J are TRBV10-3 and TRBJ1-1; no clear D. Germline V gene sequence: CDR1 ENHRY, CDR2 SYGVKD. CDR3 length: 15 residues. V was trimmed by 2 bases and J by 3 bases, leaving 13 bases between them. The CDR3 spells CAISEPGRADTEAFF. In nucleotides, the CDR3 is TGTGCCATCAGTGAGCCGGGGAGGGCGGACACTGAAGCTTTCTTT.

This chain joins TRBV2 and TRBJ2-3, with a possible D match to TRBD2 (5 bases). The V gene lost 1 base and the J gene lost 7 bases, with 15 bases spanning the gap. Per germline, CDR1 SNHLY and CDR2 FYNNEI. CDR3 length: 15 amino acids. The CDR3 loop is CASSEVRTGTNTQYF. The CDR3 DNA reads as TGTGCCAGCAGTGAAGTGAGGACTGGCACTAATACGCAGTATTTT.

V gene TRBV11-2 combines with J gene TRBJ2-7, with 9 bases matching TRBD2. Germline V gives CDR1 SGHAT, CDR2 FQNNGV. Germline trimming cut 5 bases from V and 5 bases from J; bases unmatched to any gene: 7. This CDR3 region has 14 residues. The CDR3 DNA is TGTGCCAGCAGCCTCGGGACTAGCCTCGACGAGCAGTACGTC. It translates to CASSLGTSLDEQYV.

CDR3 protein: CAWSVRDIEAFF. The CDR3 region has the DNA TGTGCCTGGAGTGTAAGGGACATTGAAGCTTTCTTT. The chain is built from TRBV30 and TRBJ1-1; perhaps TRBD1 as D (6 bases). This CDR3 has 12 residues. The V and J ends lost 0 bases and 7 bases respectively, with 9 bases between them. Germline CDR1 GTSNPN, CDR2 SVGIG (reference sequence).

The chain links TRBV3-1 (or the pseudogene TRBV3-2) to TRBJ1-4; the match to TRBD1 covers 8 bases. The V gene end was trimmed by 4 bases and the J gene end by 4 bases; junction bases not matched to a gene: 8. The germline CDR1 and CDR2 sequences are LGHDT and YNNKEL (reference sequence). This CDR3 has 16 residues. Written as DNA, the CDR3 is TGTGCCAGCAGCCCTAATGGACAGGGAGATAATGAAAAACTGTTTTTT. Encoded protein: CASSPNGQGDNEKLFF.

The chain recombines TRBV2 with TRBJ1-2, with 9 bases lining up with TRBD1. The V gene's germline CDR1 is SNHLY and CDR2 FYNNEI. V dropped 7 bases and J dropped 3; count of bases not matched to a gene: 12. This CDR3 has 16 amino acids. CDR3 bases: TGTGCCAGCACCCTGGACAGGGGAAGGCTTGACTATGGCTACACCTTC. Its translation is CASTLDRGRLDYGYTF.

V is TRBV29-1 and J is TRBJ1-2; D unresolved. The V gene lost 7 bases and the J gene lost 5 bases, with 14 bases spanning the gap. Germline V gene sequence: CDR1 SQVTM, CDR2 ANQGSEA. The CDR3 contains 12 residues. The CDR3 coding sequence is TGCAGCGCCGATCACGGAGAATATGGCTACACCTTC. This sequence encodes CSADHGEYGYTF.

The rearrangement uses TRBV24-1 and TRBJ2-2; D may be TRBD1 (5 bases). This CDR3 is 16 amino acids long. The germline V and J ends were trimmed by 0 bases and 6 bases, with 13 bases remaining between them. From germline, CDR1 is KGHDR and CDR2 SFDVKD. As DNA, the CDR3 is TGTGCCACCAGTGATTTGATGGCCAGGGCCCCCGGGGAGCTGTTTTTT. Protein sequence: CATSDLMARAPGELFF.